Below, one T cell receptor beta chain is given with its context. Its cognate antigen is unknown. This sample is part of a study of T cell responses to AZD1222 COVID-19 vaccine. Broader study findings: The study reported that nearly half of spike-specific TCRs target unmutated variant regions. The donors showed a predominance of white British ancestry and of females, with possible underestimation of clonal diversity. Seropositivity was recorded at baseline in only six AZD1222 recipients. All repertoire sampling was performed exclusively after the peak T cell response.

Data came from immunoSEQ multiplex PCR; TCRdb stores just in-frame clones and leaves some out. The sample records about 94,000 clones, approximately 88% being singletons. The TCR sequence derives from an adult who received the AZD1222 COVID-19 vaccine. The sample here was peripheral blood, taken 28 days after the second AZD1222 dose.

CDR3 sequence: CASSLPPGGNTEAFF. The DNA of the CDR3 is TGTGCCAGCAGCTTACCGCCAGGGGGGAACACTGAAGCTTTCTTT. V usage is TRBV7-9 and J usage is TRBJ1-1; 7 nucleotides line up with TRBD1. Germline loops: CDR1 SEHNR, CDR2 FQNEAQ (reference sequence). The CDR3 runs 15 residues. V was clipped by 2 bases and J by 1 base; unmatched bases: 4.